Below, 31 T cell receptor beta chains from the same sample are listed, as sequenced in a study of identifying expanded T cells in peripheral blood. TCRdb's table, derived via immunoSEQ multiplex PCR, lists solely in-frame clones and lacks some. The sample shows approximately 92,000 clones, about 85% of them seen only once. Material for sequencing was blood. The receptor source for this set is a person aged 18 to 69 in good health.

The count of this clone is one. The genes are TRBV11-2 and TRBJ1-1; D gene unclear. V was trimmed by 7 bases and J by 2 bases, leaving 20 bases between them. Germline CDR1 is SGHAT and CDR2 is FQNNGV. This CDR3 has 16 amino acids. The CDR3 loop is CASTTLGSRGNTEAFF. Written as DNA, the CDR3 is TGTGCCAGCACCACCTTGGGAAGTCGGGGAAACACTGAAGCTTTCTTT.

This clone was counted once. V and J are TRBV7-9 and TRBJ1-4; D unclear. The CDR3 runs 15 residues. Trimming removed 2 bases at V and 4 bases at J, with 11 bases between. Germline V gene lookup returns CDR1 SEHNR and CDR2 FQNEAQ (reference sequence). CDR3 region: CASSLSRGVNEKLFF. The CDR3 coding sequence is TGTGCCAGCAGCTTAAGTCGGGGAGTTAATGAAAAACTGTTTTTT.

The gene calls are TRBV7-2 and TRBJ1-2; D perhaps matches TRBD1 (5 bases). V was cut by 5 bases and J by 8 bases, with 21 bases left in between. The CDR3 length is 15 residues. The germline CDR1 and CDR2 sequences are SGHTA and FQGNSA. The CDR3 sequence is CASSVSGRGREGYTF. CDR3 sequence (DNA): TGTGCCAGCAGCGTCTCAGGAAGGGGTAGGGAAGGCTACACCTTC.

This chain joins TRBV7-7 and TRBJ2-5; TRBD1 matches at 10 bases. The V segment lost 4 bases and the J segment 7 bases; nucleotides outside the gene matches: 6. Germline V lookup: CDR1 SSHAT, CDR2 FNYEAQ (reference sequence). This CDR3 has 14 amino acids. The CDR3 loop is CASSSEGQGMTQYF. The CDR3 DNA reads TGTGCCAGCAGCTCGGAGGGACAGGGGATGACCCAGTACTTC. Drawing the rest from reference TRBV7-7 and TRBJ2-5, the complete variable domain is GAGVSQSPRYKVTKRGQDVTLRCDPISSHATLYWYQQALGQGPEFLTYFNYEAQPDKSGLPSDRFSAERPEGSISTLTIQRTEQRDSAMYRCASSSEGQGMTQYFGPGTRLLVL.

Written as DNA, the CDR3 is TGTGCCAGTAGACAGCTAAGACAGGGAAATGAAAAACTGTTTTTT. Protein sequence: CASRQLRQGNEKLFF. The rearrangement joins TRBV19 to TRBJ1-4; 7 bases line up with TRBD1. Trimming removed 6 bases from V and 5 bases from J; junction bases left unmatched: 9. Germline V gene lookup returns CDR1 LNHDA and CDR2 SQIVND (reference sequence). CDR3 length equals 15 residues.

This clone was detected only a few times. The J gene is TRBJ1-1, the V gene TRBV5-6, with unresolved D. V lost 7 bases and J 0 bases, leaving 10 bases between the germline ends. Germline CDR1 SGHDT, CDR2 YYEEEE. CDR3 size: 13 residues. The CDR3 is CASLVGMNTEAFF. DNA of the CDR3: TGTGCCAGCTTGGTAGGCATGAACACTGAAGCTTTCTTT.

The genes are TRBV11-2 and TRBJ1-3, with D perhaps TRBD1 (5 bases). The CDR3 has 16 amino acids. Germline V gene lookup returns CDR1 SGHAT and CDR2 FQNNGV. The V gene lost 2 bases and the J gene lost 0 bases, with 11 bases spanning the gap. The CDR3 nucleotides read TGTGCCAGCAGCTTATCAGGGTCCGACTCTGGAAACACCATATATTTT. Its protein product is CASSLSGSDSGNTIYF.

The J gene is TRBJ1-1, the V gene TRBV7-2; TRBD1 matches 12 bases. Germline CDR1 is SGHTA and CDR2 is FQGNSA. This CDR3 has 17 residues. V was clipped by 3 bases and J by 3 bases; unmatched bases: 8. CDR3 region: CASSFRPGTGGYTEAFF. DNA of the CDR3: TGTGCCAGCAGCTTCCGGCCAGGGACAGGGGGCTACACTGAAGCTTTCTTT.

The CDR3 bases are TGTGCCAGCACCTACCGACAGCACTCTGGGGCCAACGTCCTGACTTTC. This codes for CASTYRQHSGANVLTF. This chain connects TRBV7-2 to TRBJ2-6; D is perhaps TRBD1 (5 bases). The CDR3 spans 16 residues. Germline V gene data show CDR1 as SGHTA and CDR2 as FQGNSA. Trimming stripped 7 bases from V and 0 bases from J, with 13 bases between.

This clone turned up a few times. The V gene is TRBV6-5, the J gene TRBJ2-3; 9 bases align to TRBD1. The V gene's germline CDR1 is MNHEY and CDR2 SVGAGI. V was clipped by 6 bases and J by 4 bases; unmatched bases: 8. This CDR3 region has 15 residues. The CDR3 nucleotides read TGTGCCAGCAGCTCCGGGACAGGGCATGCAGATACGCAGTATTTT. It yields the protein CASSSGTGHADTQYF.

In this sample, this clone turned up a few times. The chain recombines TRBV5-1 with TRBJ1-6, with TRBD1 matching over 9 bases. Germline CDR1 is SGHRS and CDR2 is YFSETQ. The CDR3 contains 15 residues. V trimming: 3 bases; J trimming: 8 bases; junction bases outside the gene matches: 6. CDR3: CASSSSGTGYSPLHF. The CDR3 DNA sequence: TGCGCCAGCAGCTCGTCCGGGACAGGGTATTCACCCCTCCACTTT.

The rearrangement links TRBV5-6 to TRBJ2-5; D is possibly TRBD2 (6 bases). V lost 1 base and J 5 bases, leaving 18 bases between the germline ends. This CDR3 is built from 16 residues. Germline V lookup: CDR1 SGHDT, CDR2 YYEEEE. CDR3 region: CASSLLRRLGRETQYF. DNA of the CDR3: TGTGCCAGCAGCTTGCTCCGAAGACTAGGCAGGGAGACCCAGTACTTC. The full variable domain, completed using reference TRBV5-6 and TRBJ2-5, is DAGVTQSPTHLIKTRGQQVTLRCSPKSGHDTVSWYQQALGQGPQFIFQYYEEEERQRGNFPDRFSGHQFPNYSSELNVNALLLGDSALYLCASSLLRRLGRETQYFGPGTRLLVL.

The chain employs TRBV6-1 and TRBJ2-7, with D possibly matching TRBD1 (5 bases). This CDR3 has 14 residues. Trimming removed 4 bases from V and 2 bases from J, with 12 bases in between. Per the germline V gene, CDR1 is MNHNS and CDR2 is SASEGT. CDR3 DNA sequence: TGTGCCAGCAGTGCCGACAGACCTACCTACGAGCAGTACTTC. Its translation is CASSADRPTYEQYF.

J is TRBJ2-5 and V is TRBV9, with 8 positions matching TRBD2. Per germline, CDR1 SGDLS and CDR2 YYNGEE. The CDR3 is made up of 16 amino acids. Trimming at V came to 0 bases and at J to 1 base, leaving 5 bases not matched to a gene. CDR3 nucleotides: TGTGCCAGCAGCGTAGGACTAGCGCGGTCCCAAGAGACCCAGTACTTC. The encoded protein is CASSVGLARSQETQYF.

The chain carries TRBV7-2 and TRBJ2-7; 7 bases match TRBD2. The CDR3 runs to 14 residues. Per the germline V gene, CDR1 is SGHTA and CDR2 is FQGNSA. The V segment lost 2 bases and the J segment 7 bases; nucleotides outside the gene matches: 8. CDR3 bases: TGTGCCAGCAGCTTAACGGTTTTGGGGGGGGAGCAGTACTTC. Its protein product is CASSLTVLGGEQYF.

The V call is TRBV4-3, the J call TRBJ2-7; perhaps TRBD2 as D (5 bases). In germline, CDR1 is LGHNA, CDR2 YSLEER. This CDR3 spans 14 amino acids. With 4 bases removed from V and 6 bases from J, the gap between germline ends came to 16 bases. CDR3 nucleotide sequence: TGCGCCAGCAGCCGCGAGGCGCATCGGGGCGAGCAGTACTTC. Translating gives CASSREAHRGEQYF.

The chain links TRBV18 to TRBJ2-5, with 9 bases that match TRBD1. CDR1 and CDR2 from the germline V gene are KGHSH and LQKENI. V shed 3 bases and J 1 base; nucleotides not matched to a gene: 3. This CDR3 comprises 15 residues. The CDR3 DNA follows: TGTGCCAGCTCACCGGGACAGGGCGGCCAAGAGACCCAGTACTTC. Its translation: CASSPGQGGQETQYF.

This rearrangement joins TRBV9 to TRBJ2-7; unclear D gene. This CDR3 is built from 17 residues. V was cut by 0 bases and J by 2 bases, with 18 bases left in between. Germline loops: CDR1 SGDLS, CDR2 YYNGEE. The CDR3 region has the DNA TGTGCCAGCAGCGTAGCCCCCCACGGTATGGGGACCTACGAGCAGTACTTC. Amino acid sequence: CASSVAPHGMGTYEQYF.

This chain connects TRBV21-1 to TRBJ1-5. TRBV21-1 is an annotated pseudogene. The CDR3 is made up of 16 amino acids. In DNA, the CDR3 is TGTGCCAGCAGCAAAGATCGCAGGAGATTGGGTCAGCCCCAGCATTTT. Its translation: CASSKDRRRLGQPQHF.

This clone was seen just once. The J gene is TRBJ1-4, the V gene TRBV9; the match to TRBD1 covers 10 bases. Germline CDR1 and CDR2: SGDLS and YYNGEE. The CDR3 runs 19 residues. Germline trimming cut 0 bases from V and 8 bases from J; bases unmatched to any gene: 16. CDR3 nucleotides: TGTGCCAGCAGCGTAGTAATATTAGGGACAGGGGTATTGACGGAAAAACTGTTTTTT. Protein sequence: CASSVVILGTGVLTEKLFF.

The J gene is TRBJ1-2, the V gene TRBV10-2; D is perhaps TRBD1 (5 bases). V was cut by 3 bases and J by 8 bases, with 10 bases left in between. The CDR3 has 12 amino acids. The germline CDR1 and CDR2 sequences are WSHSY and SAAADI. The chain's CDR3 is CASSDGRDGYTF. The CDR3 DNA sequence: TGCGCCAGCAGTGACGGGAGGGACGGCTACACCTTC.

CDR3 bases: TGTGCCAGTAGTATAGCGGGGGGACTCAATCAGCCCCAGCATTTT. It encodes CASSIAGGLNQPQHF. J is TRBJ1-5 and V is TRBV19; D perhaps matches TRBD1 (5 bases). Between the trimmed V and J ends, which lost 1 base and 3 bases, there was a span of 10 bases. CDR1 and CDR2 from the germline V gene are LNHDA and SQIVND (reference sequence). The CDR3 length is 15 residues.

The DNA of the CDR3 is TGTGCCAGCTCACCCTTAGGAAGAAACACTGAAGCTTTCTTT. Encoded protein: CASSPLGRNTEAFF. The V and J genes are TRBV18 and TRBJ1-1, with D unclear. Germline assignment: CDR1 KGHSH and CDR2 LQKENI. CDR3 length: 14 residues. Trimming took off 3 bases at V and 2 bases at J, with 10 bases between the two ends.

The V gene is TRBV19, the J gene TRBJ1-5; 8 nucleotides line up with TRBD1. The CDR3 is made up of 15 amino acids. The germline V gene encodes CDR1 LNHDA and CDR2 SQIVND (reference sequence). V dropped 7 bases and J dropped 0; count of bases not matched to a gene: 5. Written as DNA, the CDR3 is TGTGCCAGTAAGGCGGACAGGGCTAGCAATCAGCCCCAGCATTTT. Its translation: CASKADRASNQPQHF. Filled out from reference TRBV19 and TRBJ1-5, the complete variable domain reads DGGITQSPKYLFRKEGQNVTLSCEQNLNHDAMYWYRQDPGQGLRLIYYSQIVNDFQKGDIAEGYSVSREKKESFPLTVTSAQKNPTAFYLCASKADRASNQPQHFGDGTRLSIL.

The chain has TRBV25-1 and TRBJ2-2; TRBD2 might be the D (5 bases). Germline CDR1 MGHDK, CDR2 SYGVNS. The CDR3 consists of 11 residues. The ends were cut back, 6 bases at V and 6 bases at J, with 5 bases in the middle. This CDR3 is CASRGAGELFF. The CDR3 DNA is TGTGCCAGCAGGGGAGCCGGGGAGCTGTTTTTT.

The chain has TRBV7-9 and TRBJ2-1; 7 bases are shared with TRBD1. The CDR3 totals 12 residues. Per germline, CDR1 SEHNR and CDR2 FQNEAQ (reference sequence). The V segment lost 5 bases and the J segment 15 bases; nucleotides outside the gene matches: 10. Written as DNA, the CDR3 is TGTGCCAGCAGCCCAGACAGGGTTTTTCGGTTCTTC. This translates into CASSPDRVFRFF. The whole variable domain, filled in from reference TRBV7-9 and TRBJ2-1, reads DTGVSQNPRHKITKRGQNVTFRCDPISEHNRLYWYRQTLGQGPEFLTYFQNEAQLEKSRLLSDRFSAERPKGSFSTLEIQRTEQGDSAMYLCASSPDRVFRFFGPGTRLTVL.

The rearrangement links TRBV7-6 to TRBJ2-4, with 8 bases identical to TRBD1. The trim removed 2 bases at V and 7 bases at J, leaving 10 bases unmatched. The germline CDR1 and CDR2 sequences are SGHVS and FNYEAQ. The length of the CDR3 is 16 residues. CDR3 sequence reads: CASSLRPWGQDNIQYF. The CDR3 nucleotides read TGTGCCAGCAGCTTACGCCCGTGGGGACAGGACAACATTCAGTACTTC.

The chain carries TRBV19 and TRBJ1-2; a weak D match, TRBD1 (5 bases). This CDR3 region has 16 residues. V shed 4 bases and J shed 2 bases, with 17 bases lying between them. Germline-derived CDR1 and CDR2 are LNHDA and SQIVND (reference sequence). This CDR3 reads CASSKSQGRVNYGYTF. The DNA of the CDR3 is TGTGCCAGTAGTAAATCCCAGGGCAGAGTCAACTATGGCTACACCTTC.

The V call is TRBV11-2, the J call TRBJ1-1; perhaps TRBD1 as D (5 bases). The CDR3 sequence is 14 residues long. Trimming cost V 7 bases and J 1 base, with 13 bases left between them. Per the germline V gene, CDR1 is SGHAT and CDR2 is FQNNGV. In nucleotides, the CDR3 is TGTGCCAGCAACACAGGCCTGACGAACACTGAAGCTTTCTTT. This gives the protein CASNTGLTNTEAFF.

The gene calls are TRBV7-9 and TRBJ2-7; D is undetermined. Germline-derived CDR1 and CDR2 are SEHNR and FQNEAQ (reference sequence). This CDR3 contains 14 residues. Deletions cut 4 bases from V and 1 base from J, with 11 bases between. CDR3: CASSSTQDSYEQYF. The CDR3 DNA sequence: TGTGCCAGCAGCTCCACTCAGGATTCCTACGAGCAGTACTTC. The full variable domain, rest sourced from reference TRBV7-9 and TRBJ2-7, is DTGVSQNPRHKITKRGQNVTFRCDPISEHNRLYWYRQTLGQGPEFLTYFQNEAQLEKSRLLSDRFSAERPKGSFSTLEIQRTEQGDSAMYLCASSSTQDSYEQYFGPGTRLTVT.

This clone was observed a handful of times. The rearrangement uses TRBV27 and TRBJ1-6; D ambiguous. The CDR3 runs to 17 residues. V was shortened by 3 bases and J by 5 bases, with 17 bases between the two germline ends. CDR1 and CDR2 from the germline V gene are MNHEY and SMNVEV (reference sequence). This CDR3 is CASSLGGPQINNSPLHF. The DNA for the CDR3 is TGTGCCAGCAGTTTGGGAGGCCCTCAGATTAATAATTCACCCCTCCACTTT.